A selection of T cell receptor beta chains follows, all from one sample in a study of blood T cell repertoires in COVID-19. Data came from immunoSEQ multiplex PCR; TCRdb stores just in-frame clones and leaves some out. The sample contains fewer than 300,000 clones, more than 65% of which appear only once. The specimen was peripheral blood. Receptor source: a woman under 30 with acute or convalescent COVID-19. The CDR3 runs from the conserved cysteine through the conserved F or W. A D gene is named only where the DNA matches it firmly. Size values are once, few and many counts, or a class for expanded clones, and some rows have none.

J,size,D,V,CDR3,DNA
TRBJ1-5,few,TRBD1,TRBV19,CASATGVGGFGPQHF,TGTGCCAGTGCGACAGGGGTGGGTGGTTTCGGTCCCCAGCATTTT
TRBJ1-1,-,-,TRBV12-3/TRBV12-4,CASSLVGGTEAFF,TGTGCCAGCAGTTTAGTCGGGGGCACTGAAGCTTTCTTT
TRBJ2-7,-,TRBD2,TRBV7-2,CASSFTSGSSYEQYF,TGTGCCAGCAGCTTTACTAGCGGAAGCTCCTACGAGCAGTACTTC
TRBJ1-4,-,TRBD1,TRBV7-2,CASSSPGQGARLFF,TGTGCCAGCAGCTCTCCGGGACAGGGGGCGCGGCTGTTTTTT
TRBJ1-1,-,TRBD1,TRBV29-1,CSVGGTAFEAFF,TGCAGCGTGGGCGGGACAGCCTTTGAAGCTTTCTTT
TRBJ2-1,-,-,TRBV10-3,CAISEPRLQGRRYNEQFF,TGTGCCATCAGTGAGCCGAGGCTACAGGGCAGGCGCTACAATGAGCAGTTCTTC
TRBJ2-2,-,TRBD2,TRBV5-1,CASSVSGRDTGELFF,TGCGCCAGCAGCGTTAGCGGGAGAGACACCGGGGAGCTGTTTTTT
TRBJ1-5,few,TRBD1,TRBV19,CASSTRQGEYQPQHF,TGTGCCAGTAGTACCCGGCAGGGGGAGTATCAGCCCCAGCATTTT
TRBJ2-7,few,TRBD1,TRBV6-5,CASRGQVTYEQYF,TGTGCCAGCCGAGGACAGGTTACCTACGAGCAGTACTTC
TRBJ2-2,-,TRBD2,TRBV28,CASSTLAGGNTGELFF,TGTGCCAGCAGTACCTTAGCGGGAGGGAACACCGGGGAGCTGTTTTTT
TRBJ1-5,-,TRBD1,TRBV18,CASSPGTGSQPQHF,TGTGCCAGCTCACCAGGGACAGGGAGTCAGCCCCAGCATTTT
TRBJ1-1,-,-,TRBV20-1,CSASIAVEDTEAFF,TGCAGTGCTAGTATAGCCGTTGAGGATACTGAAGCTTTCTTT
TRBJ2-7,-,TRBD2,TRBV5-4,CASSLAGLTYEQYF,TGTGCCAGCAGCTTAGCGGGACTAACCTACGAGCAGTACTTC
TRBJ1-5,-,TRBD1,TRBV6-2/TRBV6-3,CASSPDRQGVGNQPQHF,TGTGCCAGCAGCCCGGATAGACAGGGAGTGGGCAATCAGCCCCAGCATTTT
TRBJ1-4,-,-,TRBV28,CASSLQGSTNEKLFF,TGTGCCAGCAGTTTACAGGGGTCAACTAATGAAAAACTGTTTTTT
TRBJ2-1,once,-,TRBV21-1,CASNPDNPLTKGGSNEQFF,TGTGCCAGCAACCCGGATAACCCCCTAACAAAGGGAGGTTCCAATGAGCAGTTCTTC
TRBJ2-2,-,-,TRBV12-3/TRBV12-4,CASSPGNTGELFF,TGTGCCAGCAGCCCCGGGAACACCGGGGAGCTGTTTTTT
TRBJ1-5,-,-,TRBV6-5,CASSPGLHSNQPQHF,TGTGCCAGCAGCCCAGGTTTACATAGCAATCAGCCCCAGCATTTT
TRBJ1-4,-,-,TRBV6-5,CASSYSGAVNEKLFF,TGTGCCAGCAGTTACTCGGGGGCTGTTAATGAAAAACTGTTTTTT
TRBJ1-2,-,-,TRBV7-2,CASSLRGSLPANYGYTF,TGTGCCAGCAGCTTACGCGGCAGTTTACCAGCTAACTATGGCTACACCTTC
TRBJ1-1,-,-,TRBV7-9,CASSLDPHTEAFF,TGTGCCAGCAGCTTAGATCCCCATACTGAAGCTTTCTTT
TRBJ1-1,-,-,TRBV3-1/TRBV3-2,CASSQVGTMNTEAFF,TGTGCCAGCAGCCAAGTTGGGACAATGAACACTGAAGCTTTCTTT
TRBJ2-1,-,-,TRBV18,CASSALDNNEQFF,TGTGCCAGCTCAGCACTAGACAACAATGAGCAGTTCTTC
TRBJ2-5,-,TRBD2,TRBV7-6,CASSYVAGGQETQYF,TGTGCCAGCAGCTACGTAGCGGGAGGCCAAGAGACCCAGTACTTC
TRBJ2-3,-,-,TRBV5-8,CASSRKRGDTQYF,TGTGCCAGCAGCCGTAAGAGGGGGGATACGCAGTATTTT
TRBJ2-1,-,TRBD1,TRBV19,CASSIDIGTGGDEQFF,TGTGCCAGTAGTATAGATATAGGGACAGGGGGCGATGAGCAGTTCTTC
TRBJ2-5,-,TRBD1,TRBV5-1,CASSYGTGAGAQYF,TGCGCCAGCAGCTACGGGACAGGAGCAGGGGCCCAGTACTTC
TRBJ2-1,-,TRBD1,TRBV10-3,CAISGQGASVVYNEQFF,TGTGCTATCAGTGGACAGGGGGCGAGCGTTGTCTACAATGAGCAGTTCTTC
TRBJ1-1,few,-,TRBV7-2,CASSEGVYTEAFF,TGTGCCAGCAGCGAAGGGGTTTACACTGAAGCTTTCTTT
TRBJ1-2,few,TRBD1,TRBV18,CASSPQGQGANYGYTF,TGTGCCAGCTCACCACAGGGACAGGGGGCTAACTATGGCTACACCTTC
TRBJ2-7,-,-,TRBV27,CASSRQVYSYEQYF,TGTGCCAGCAGTCGACAGGTATACTCCTACGAGCAGTACTTC
TRBJ2-1,-,TRBD2,TRBV11-3,CASSPLSGSTGNEQFF,TGTGCCAGCAGCCCCCTTAGCGGGAGTACTGGTAATGAGCAGTTCTTC
TRBJ2-1,-,TRBD2,TRBV10-2,CASSDGRAHNEQFF,TGCGCCAGCTCGGACGGGAGGGCCCACAATGAGCAGTTCTTC
TRBJ2-7,-,-,TRBV13,CASSSGRLAYEQYF,TGTGCCAGCAGCTCTGGCAGATTGGCCTACGAGCAGTACTTC
TRBJ1-4,-,TRBD1,TRBV20-1,CSASQGQGREKLFF,TGCAGTGCTAGTCAAGGACAGGGCCGTGAAAAACTGTTTTTT
TRBJ2-7,-,TRBD1,TRBV28,CASSAEDRAGGNEQYF,TGTGCCAGCAGTGCCGAGGACAGGGCTGGGGGGAACGAGCAGTACTTC